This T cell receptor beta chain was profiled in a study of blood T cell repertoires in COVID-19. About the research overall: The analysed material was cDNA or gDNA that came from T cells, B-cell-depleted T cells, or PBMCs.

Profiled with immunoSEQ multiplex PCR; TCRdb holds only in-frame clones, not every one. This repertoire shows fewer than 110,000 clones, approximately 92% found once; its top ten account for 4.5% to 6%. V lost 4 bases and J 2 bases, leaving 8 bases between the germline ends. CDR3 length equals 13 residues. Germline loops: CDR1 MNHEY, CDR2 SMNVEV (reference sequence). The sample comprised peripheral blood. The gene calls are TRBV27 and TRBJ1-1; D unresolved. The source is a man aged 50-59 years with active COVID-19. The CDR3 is CASSSDKNTEAFF. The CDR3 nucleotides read TGTGCCAGCAGTTCCGACAAAAACACTGAAGCTTTCTTT.